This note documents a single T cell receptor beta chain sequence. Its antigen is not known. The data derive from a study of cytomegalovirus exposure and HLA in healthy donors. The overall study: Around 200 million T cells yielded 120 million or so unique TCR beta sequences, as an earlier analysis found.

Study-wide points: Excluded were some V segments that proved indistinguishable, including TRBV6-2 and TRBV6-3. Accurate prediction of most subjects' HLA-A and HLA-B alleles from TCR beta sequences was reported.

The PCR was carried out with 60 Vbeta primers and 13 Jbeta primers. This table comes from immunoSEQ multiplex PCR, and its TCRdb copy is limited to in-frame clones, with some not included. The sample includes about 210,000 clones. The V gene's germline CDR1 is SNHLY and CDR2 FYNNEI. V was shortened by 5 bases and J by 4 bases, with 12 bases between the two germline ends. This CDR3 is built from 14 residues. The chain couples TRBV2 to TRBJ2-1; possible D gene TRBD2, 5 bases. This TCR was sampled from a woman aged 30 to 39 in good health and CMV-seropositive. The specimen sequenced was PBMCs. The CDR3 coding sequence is TGTGCCAGCAGTTGGGAGACCACGTACAATGAGCAGTTCTTC. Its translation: CASSWETTYNEQFF.